This T cell receptor beta chain derives from a study of identical twins. Study-level results: Without tracking the same donors, conclusions rested on cross-sectional statistical analysis. Monozygotic twins shared more out-of-frame TCR alpha than recombination models predicted. In cord blood, abundant beta clonotypes had fewer insertions; memory showed no trend.

This clonotype showed up many times. Antigen: not known. Unique molecular identifiers were present on the cDNA, which also gained a universal primer site by template switching. TCRdb re-derived calls from the 5' RACE reads in MiXCR, one entry per CDR3 protein. The sample lists 310,000 or so distinct CDR3 sequences; 8.5% to 9.5% were seen once. The germline V gene has CDR1 SGHTA and CDR2 FQGNSA. CDR3 length: 16 amino acids. The V and J ends lost 5 bases and 0 bases respectively, with 16 bases between them. A further study also used this sample, focusing on yellow fever vaccine responses in identical twins.

This receptor was obtained from a woman aged 18-35 years in good health. The specimen was CD8+ T cells sorted from blood. The V gene is TRBV7-2, the J gene TRBJ1-1, with D possibly matching TRBD1 (6 bases). This chain's CDR3 is CASSLMDRPMNTEAFF. CDR3 DNA sequence: TGTGCCAGCAGCCTGATGGACAGACCTATGAACACTGAAGCTTTCTTT.